The sequence of this T cell receptor beta chain was determined in a study of cytomegalovirus exposure and HLA in healthy donors (dated by TCRdb to 2016 to 2017). Regarding the complete study: In an earlier analysis of fewer than 750 of the donors, under 300 Gb of sequence data and some 120 million unique TCR beta sequences from about 190 million T cells were reported. Around 300 gigabases of sequencing data and 80 million or so unique TCR sequences were included in an early release covering about 600 HLA-typed donors. Among the roughly 390 genotyped donors, roughly 80% belonged to the genetic ancestry cluster associated with self-reported Caucasian donors. The study aimed to test whether signatures of past pathogen exposure could be identified by cataloging public T cell receptors. Using immunosequencing, the study profiled T cell repertoires from 500 to 800 subjects and related those repertoires to cytomegalovirus serostatus. In addition to the first cohort of approximately 650 subjects, a separate validation cohort of 130 or so different subjects was used. The study combined high-throughput TCR immunosequencing, statistical association of individual TCRs with disease status, and machine learning to predict cytomegalovirus infection status. In a later analysis, previously published TCR beta repertoires from 670 or so donors were re-analyzed and high-resolution HLA genotyping was added so that TCR occurrence patterns could be studied. In the later analysis, no new phenotypic data were used to find candidate immune exposures; instead, reliance was placed on TCR beta sequences and their occurrence across donors. An earlier analysis of 500 to 750 of the donors applied high-throughput TCR beta sequencing to assess whether each TCR beta V gene segment acted as functional or pseudogenic. Alongside the repertoire data, information on donor age, sex, ethnicity and CMV serostatus was compiled. In a later genetic analysis, genome-wide SNP genotypes for about 60% of the 666 donors were used, and that subset was treated as a discovery cohort. Every repertoire in the discovery cohort had been generated on one and the same sequencing platform. HLA typing covered class I and class II loci at four-digit resolution. Typing coverage differed by locus: A, B, C, DRB1 and DQB1 were typed in roughly 620-630 donors, DQA1 in roughly 510, DPA1 in approximately 610, and DPB1 in roughly 470. A few DR-DQ haplotypes were handled as single units for association and clustering because linkage in the cohort was strong. Across around 400 genotyped donors of the cohort, an average of roughly 250,000 unique TCR beta nucleotide sequences per donor were sequenced, and roughly 20% of those sequences were non-productive. Overall study results and their limits: Roughly uniform sequencing depth across donors was assumed in presence/absence analyses, although this assumption may not hold. At a false discovery rate of 0.05, a later analysis linked fewer than 20,000 TCR beta sequences to specific HLA alleles. Immune exposure information for the cohort was limited to CMV serostatus. In vitro tests confirmed that a few of the cytomegalovirus-associated TCR beta chains recognize cytomegalovirus antigens. Correlated functional status among segregating V segments might be attributable to linkage disequilibrium, but an unknown experimental factor could not be ruled out. The 87-base-pair reads could not distinguish some IMGT-functional V segments, including TRBV6-2 and TRBV6-3, so those segments were excluded. Around 16 rarely observed V segments, including chromosome 9 orphons, were excluded from the earlier analysis of some 590 of the donors because counts were too low. A total of 150 or so TCR beta chains were listed by the study as associated with cytomegalovirus. Because HLA typing was missing for some donors at each locus, association tests included only the typed subset. A group of highly shared sequence variants was considered likely to be a technical artifact of the sequencing pipeline. While some public TCRs were present in many individuals, most TCR sequences turned up only very rarely across donors. A later genetic analysis reported fewer N-insertions in productive TCRs among donors in an Asian-associated ancestry cluster than the roughly 670-donor mean. Only TCR beta chains were sequenced in this cohort, and the absence of alpha or paired-chain data limited detectable features. Several of the top co-occurrence clusters appeared to be linked to parvovirus B19, influenza, CMV and Epstein-Barr virus, according to a later analysis. In an earlier analysis of 587 of the donors, most TCR beta V segments appeared in productive rearrangements about 87% or about 30% of the time, broadly matching IMGT annotations. Compared with equally common non-associated chains, HLA-associated TCR beta chains in a later analysis were more clonally expanded and had lower generation probabilities. Strong co-occurrence of HLA alleles, especially DR and DQ, made assigning TCR associations to individual alleles difficult. A further reported finding was that TCR beta sequences accurately predicted the HLA-A and HLA-B alleles for most subjects in the first cohort. The authors suggested that the approach could potentially be extended to other disease states and immunological phenotypes. In a later analysis, most CMV-associated TCR beta chains were found to appear HLA-restricted, with HLA associations seemingly driven largely by CMV exposure. In a later analysis, TCR association rates were found to vary across HLA loci, with the most associated TCRs seen for DRB1 alleles and the fewest for HLA-C alleles. In a later genetic analysis, a missense DCLRE1C variant was associated with V-gene and J-gene trimming of TCR beta chains, and the association was replicated in an independent cohort. The classifier was reported to diagnose cytomegalovirus status with high specificity and sensitivity in both the original and validation cohorts.

V is shortened by 3 bases, J by 1 base, and the region joining them spans 10 bases. From its cysteine to its phenylalanine, the CDR3 spans 14 amino acids. The retained sequence is limited to the CDR3, 42 bases, with the frame set at the first base. The germline V gene supplies CDR1 SGDLS and CDR2 YYNGEE. About this clone itself: Its cognate antigen has yet to be identified. Base qualities were left out, and no much larger clone turns up one base away.

The cohort consisted of fewer than 700 healthy bone marrow donors. At the time of sampling, every cohort member was nominally healthy, though immune exposures that went unrecorded were likely present. The donor tested CMV seronegative, placing the donor among the approximately 400 seronegative members of the cohort. Every donor gave a peripheral blood sample, and the peripheral blood mononuclear cells from that sample were used for TCR beta sequencing. The Qiagen DNeasy Blood Extraction Kit was used to extract genomic DNA from the blood cell samples. Library preparation used the immunoSEQ multiplex PCR assay. The multiplex PCR relied on a mix of 60 forward primers for TCR Vbeta segments and 13 reverse primers for TCR Jbeta segments. Amplification of the CDR3 region of rearranged TCR beta genes was performed with a multiplex PCR assay on genomic DNA. The amplified TCR beta libraries were sequenced on the Illumina HiSeq System as 87-base-pair reads. The paper's data handling went like this. Across the 670 or so repertoires, a later analysis counted 78 million or so unique TCR beta chains, roughly 11 million of which were shared by at least two donors. To remove PCR and sequencing errors, raw reads were error-corrected and collapsed into unique sequences using a nearest-neighbor algorithm that merged closely related sequences. CDR3 sequences were aligned to IMGT reference sequences to assign V, D and J gene segments. For a sequence to be retained, a match of at least six nucleotides was required to both a V gene segment and a J gene segment. A rearrangement was called productive if the CDR3 had no stop codons and remained in frame with V and J, and every other rearrangement was called non-productive. CDR3 was defined by IMGT convention, running from the second conserved V-encoded cysteine to the conserved J-encoded phenylalanine. In an earlier analysis of 550 to 650 of the donors, sequences lacking an unambiguous match to a single V gene segment were excluded. In an earlier analysis of 587 of the donors, V segments were called functional above 56.7% productive rearrangements and were called segregating when the between-donor standard deviation exceeded 5%. To diagnose cytomegalovirus status from the catalog of TCR beta chain sequences, a statistical classification framework was built. V and J gene assignment, in a later analysis, came from comparing TCR nucleotide sequences with IMGT/GENE-DB human TR gene sequences. The TCRdist pipeline was used in a later analysis to assign CDR3 sequences and most-parsimonious VDJ recombination scenarios. In a later analysis, each TCR beta chain was defined by its CDR3 amino acid sequence together with its V-gene family, and reads lacking a unique V-gene family were excluded. In a later analysis, a few hundred highly shared, low-generation-probability nucleotide sequences were removed to address suspected cross-contamination and a sequencing artifact. For each public chain, a later analysis derived a clonal expansion index from normalized ranks of inferred template counts within each repertoire. In a later analysis, generation probabilities were computed with a VDJ recombination model fitted to out-of-frame rearrangements, and the resulting probabilities were checked against IGoR. Hypergeometric tests were used in a later analysis to score TCR-TCR, TCR-HLA and TCR-CMV co-occurrence, with a repertoire-size bias correction applied to the TCR pairs. False discovery rates were estimated in a later analysis by permuting HLA or CMV assignments 20 times. In a later analysis, co-occurring TCRs were grouped using DBSCAN, and TCRdist sequence similarity was added for clustering within HLA-allele-positive subsets. Repertoires with fewer than 30,000 or more than 120,000 public chains were left out of co-occurrence clustering, as were about five repertoires with anomalous nucleotide sharing. Drawn from immuneACCESS, this table holds only the in-frame rearrangements with V and J called that TCRdb kept. Clones are partly lost; checked studies trace under half to an unresolved V gene and leave the rest unexplained. V and J calls and clone size are copied from that table; D and trimming were computed from the DNA. This sample is represented by 90,000 to 100,000 clones; roughly three quarters of them were singletons. The ten largest account for 1.5% to 2.5% of the sample.

This chain joins TRBV9 to TRBJ2-5; confidence is insufficient to name the D gene. Sequencing was done on a sample of PBMCs. This clonotype was obtained from a man aged 35 to 55 in good health and CMV-seronegative. The DNA reads as follows: TGTGCCAGCAGCGCTGCGACTGGCCAAGAGACCCAGTACTTC. This is translated as CASSAATGQETQYF.